These 25 T cell receptor beta chains came from one sample sequenced in a study of T cells in Graves' hyperthyroidism and ophthalmopathy. Amplified regions were TCR beta CDR3 sequences from RNA transcripts. Initially, a first-round RT-PCR of the TCR CDR3 employed the HTBI primer set. TCRdb ran MiXCR on the multiplex PCR reads and lists one entry per CDR3 protein. Of 250,000 to 300,000 distinct CDR3 sequences in the sample, less than 15% were seen once. The source material was blood. The receptors shown here come from a middle-aged woman with Graves' hyperthyroidism that later progressed to Graves' ophthalmopathy.

This clonotype was counted at least ten times. The rearrangement joins TRBV28 to TRBJ2-7; 7 positions agree with TRBD2. CDR3 length: 13 residues. The junction had 5 bases not matched to a gene; V was cut back by 7 bases and J by 2 bases. Germline CDR1 and CDR2: MDHEN and SYDVKM. The CDR3: CASISGGTYEQYF. In nucleotides, the CDR3 is TGTGCCAGCATATCGGGGGGAACCTACGAGCAGTACTTC.

The chain employs TRBV5-5 and TRBJ1-1, with D maybe TRBD1 (6 bases). The CDR3 length is 19 residues. Trimming shortened V by 4 bases and J by 3 bases, and 28 bases separated the two germline ends. Per germline, CDR1 SGHKS and CDR2 YYEKEE (reference sequence). CDR3 nucleotides: TGTGCCAGCAGCCGGTTGCGGAGGTGGCGGGGGGCGCGAGACACTGAAGCTTTCTTT. Translation: CASSRLRRWRGARDTEAFF. Variable domain in full (rest from reference TRBV5-5 and TRBJ1-1): DAGVTQSPTHLIKTRGQQVTLRCSPISGHKSVSWYQQVLGQGPQFIFQYYEKEERGRGNFPDRFSARQFPNYSSELNVNALLLGDSALYLCASSRLRRWRGARDTEAFFGQGTRLTVV.

As for this clonotype: Just one base apart from a much larger clone, this may be a read error. This chain uses TRBV20-1 with TRBJ2-6, with D perhaps matching TRBD2 (6 bases). The CDR3 extends over 15 amino acids. Looked up from germline, CDR1 is DFQATT and CDR2 is SNEGSKA (reference sequence). The CDR3: CSADRGSSGTNVLTF. For the CDR3, the DNA is TGCAGTGCTGACCGGGGGAGCTCTGGGACCAACGTCCTGACTTTC.

At least ten counts were recorded for this clonotype. The rearrangement joins TRBV29-1 to TRBJ2-5; no clear D gene. The CDR3 runs to 10 residues. V dropped 3 bases and J dropped 3 bases, with 2 bases sitting between them. Germline CDR1 reads SQVTM; CDR2 reads ANQGSEA. CDR3 in DNA: TGCAGCGTTGAGGAAGAGACCCAGTACTTC. Translating gives CSVEEETQYF. The full variable domain, rest sourced from reference TRBV29-1 and TRBJ2-5, is SAVISQKPSRDICQRGTSLTIQCQVDSQVTMMFWYRQQPGQSLTLIATANQGSEATYESGFVIDKFPISRPNLTFSTLTVSNMSPEDSSIYLCSVEEETQYFGPGTRLLVL.

This chain joins TRBV2 and TRBJ1-2; TRBD1 agrees at 7 bases. Germline V CDR1 and CDR2: SNHLY, FYNNEI. Trimming cost V 6 bases and J 1 base; bases outside gene matches: 5. This CDR3 has 14 residues. The CDR3 region has the DNA TGTGCCAGCAGAGCAGGACAGGTTAACTATGGCTACACCTTC. Its protein product is CASRAGQVNYGYTF.

This clonotype was observed at least ten times. The chain employs TRBV9 and TRBJ2-1, with TRBD2 identical over 7 bases. Germline-derived CDR1 and CDR2 are SGDLS and YYNGEE. The CDR3 totals 15 residues. Trimming at V came to 4 bases and at J to 9 bases, leaving 13 bases not matched to a gene. As DNA, the CDR3 is TGTGCCAGCAGCCCGAGCGGGAAGTGGATGTCTGAGCAGTTCTTC. It encodes CASSPSGKWMSEQFF.

This clonotype appeared many times. This sequence joins TRBV5-1 and TRBJ2-3; maybe TRBD2 (6 bases). V was cut by 1 base and J by 2 bases, with 14 bases left in between. CDR1 and CDR2 from the germline V gene are SGHRS and YFSETQ. This CDR3 comprises 16 residues. DNA of the CDR3: TGCGCCAGCAGCTTGAGATTAGCGGACAACACAGATACGCAGTATTTT. It translates to CASSLRLADNTDTQYF.

This clonotype was picked up many times. The rearrangement uses TRBV2 and TRBJ2-1; possible D gene TRBD2, 6 bases. CDR1 and CDR2 (germline): SNHLY, FYNNEI. The CDR3 runs to 14 residues. The V gene lost 5 bases and the J gene lost 4 bases, with 12 bases spanning the gap. CDR3 amino acids: CASSKVSGYNEQFF. In nucleotides, the CDR3 is TGTGCCAGCAGTAAAGTAAGCGGGTACAATGAGCAGTTCTTC.

This clonotype was counted many times. The V and J genes are TRBV5-1 and TRBJ2-4; D perhaps matches TRBD2 (6 bases). The CDR3 sequence is 15 residues long. V was clipped by 3 bases and J by 1 base, with 11 bases between them. Germline V lookup: CDR1 SGHRS, CDR2 YFSETQ. The CDR3 coding sequence is TGCGCCAGCAGCTGGATTGGGGGGGCCAAAAACATTCAGTACTTC. Translation gives CASSWIGGAKNIQYF. The entire variable domain, with the rest obtained from reference TRBV5-1 and TRBJ2-4, is as follows: KAGVTQTPRYLIKTRGQQVTLSCSPISGHRSVSWYQQTPGQGLQFLFEYFSETQRNKGNFPGRFSGRQFSNSRSEMNVSTLELGDSALYLCASSWIGGAKNIQYFGAGTRLSVL.

This clonotype was observed a few times. The V gene is TRBV6-1, the J gene TRBJ1-4; 7 nucleotides align to TRBD1. V dropped 6 bases and J dropped 0; count of bases not matched to a gene: 4. Per the germline V gene, CDR1 is MNHNS and CDR2 is SASEGT. The CDR3 extends over 15 amino acids. The chain's CDR3 is CASSQGVSTNEKLFF. The CDR3 DNA reads TGTGCCAGCAGCCAGGGGGTCTCAACTAATGAAAAACTGTTTTTT.

This clonotype has just a few counts. The chain links TRBV7-8 to TRBJ2-2; D is undetermined. Germline loops: CDR1 SGHVS, CDR2 FQNEAQ. The CDR3 is made up of 16 amino acids. The V gene lost 5 bases and the J gene lost 0 bases, with 13 bases spanning the gap. The CDR3 spells CASSPLSVSNTGELFF. CDR3 nucleotide sequence: TGTGCCAGCAGCCCCCTTTCGGTTTCGAACACCGGGGAGCTGTTTTTT.

The chain recombines TRBV2 with TRBJ2-5; maybe TRBD2 (6 bases). Germline lookup yields CDR1 SNHLY and CDR2 FYNNEI. V lost 4 bases to trimming and J lost 1 base, with 10 bases between them. This CDR3 region has 14 residues. CDR3 in amino acids: CASSGGTSQETQYF. CDR3 DNA sequence: TGTGCCAGCAGTGGTGGGACTTCCCAAGAGACCCAGTACTTC.

In this sample, this clonotype turned up many times. V gene TRBV11-2 combines with J gene TRBJ2-1; the D gene is possibly TRBD2 (5 bases). This CDR3 comprises 16 residues. Germline V gene lookup returns CDR1 SGHAT and CDR2 FQNNGV. Trimming removed 1 base from V and 4 bases from J, with 14 bases in between. CDR3 DNA: TGTGCCAGCAGCTTAGTTGAGGGCCTGGCGTACAATGAGCAGTTCTTC. Translation: CASSLVEGLAYNEQFF. Based on the CDR3 plus reference TRBV11-2 and TRBJ2-1, the full variable domain is EAGVAQSPRYKIIEKRQSVAFWCNPISGHATLYWYQQILGQGPKLLIQFQNNGVVDDSQLPKDRFSAERLKGVDSTLKIQPAKLEDSAVYLCASSLVEGLAYNEQFFGPGTRLTVL.

This clonotype was picked up a small number of times. The chain couples TRBV5-1 to TRBJ2-3; D unresolved. This CDR3 is 18 amino acids long. Per the germline V gene, CDR1 is SGHRS and CDR2 is YFSETQ. V lost 6 bases and J 8 bases, leaving 31 bases between the germline ends. CDR3 protein: CASIEKSSSLTTRGTQYF. DNA of the CDR3: TGCGCCAGCATCGAAAAATCCTCGTCCTTAACGACACGTGGTACGCAGTATTTT.

The chain carries TRBV27 and TRBJ2-7, with D unresolved. The germline V and J ends were trimmed by 2 bases and 2 bases, with 7 bases remaining between them. CDR1 and CDR2 (germline): MNHEY, SMNVEV (reference sequence). The CDR3 spans 13 residues. The CDR3 bases are TGTGCCAGCAGTTTACGTCCCACCTACGAGCAGTACTTC. It codes for CASSLRPTYEQYF.

This chain connects TRBV6-5 to TRBJ2-2, with D uncertain. CDR3 size: 13 residues. Germline V gives CDR1 MNHEY, CDR2 SVGAGI. V shed 0 bases and J shed 6 bases, with 5 bases lying between them. As DNA, the CDR3 is TGTGCCAGCAGTTACTCAAGACCCGGGGAGCTGTTTTTT. Translating it yields CASSYSRPGELFF.

This clonotype was counted ten times or more. The rearrangement joins TRBV11-2 to TRBJ1-6, with 7 nucleotides matching TRBD1. Germline trimming cut 5 bases from V and 10 bases from J; bases unmatched to any gene: 11. The germline CDR1 and CDR2 sequences are SGHAT and FQNNGV. CDR3 length: 15 amino acids. CDR3 DNA: TGTGCCAGCAGCCCGGGACAGATTTTGGTGTCACCCCTCCACTTT. Amino acid sequence: CASSPGQILVSPLHF.

The table lists this clonotype with a few counts. V gene TRBV18 combines with J gene TRBJ1-1, with 7 bases that match TRBD1. The germline V gene has CDR1 KGHSH and CDR2 LQKENI. The CDR3 length is 15 residues. V was clipped by 3 bases and J by 4 bases; unmatched bases: 8. The CDR3, as DNA: TGTGCCAGCTCACCCAACAGGGGCCCGAGCACTGAAGCTTTCTTT. It specifies CASSPNRGPSTEAFF.

This clonotype was detected many times. The CDR3 region is CATSSVDRGYGYTF. CDR3 nucleotide sequence: TGTGCCACCAGCAGCGTGGACAGGGGCTATGGCTACACCTTC. The chain employs TRBV15 and TRBJ1-2, with TRBD1 matching over 9 bases. CDR3 length: 14 amino acids. Unmatched junction bases numbered 3, after V lost 3 bases and J lost 4 bases. Germline V gives CDR1 LNHNV, CDR2 YYDKDF (reference sequence).

The genes are TRBV20-1 and TRBJ2-7, with D possibly TRBD2 on 6 matching bases. The V end was cut by 0 bases, the J end by 3 bases, with 18 bases between. This CDR3 is 16 amino acids long. Germline loops: CDR1 DFQATT, CDR2 SNEGSKA (reference sequence). As DNA, the CDR3 is TGCAGTGCTAGAGATAAGGGACTCCGAAAATTCTACGAGCAGTACTTC. Translated: CSARDKGLRKFYEQYF.

This clonotype came up many times. V and J are TRBV5-1 and TRBJ2-1, with TRBD2 as a possible D gene (5 bases). This CDR3 is built from 15 residues. Germline-derived CDR1 and CDR2 are SGHRS and YFSETQ. V shed 2 bases and J shed 9 bases, with 18 bases lying between them. The CDR3 sequence is CASSFRAFSEGEQFF. In DNA form, the CDR3 reads TGCGCCAGCAGCTTCCGGGCCTTCTCCGAGGGTGAGCAGTTCTTC. The full variable domain, rest sourced from reference TRBV5-1 and TRBJ2-1, is KAGVTQTPRYLIKTRGQQVTLSCSPISGHRSVSWYQQTPGQGLQFLFEYFSETQRNKGNFPGRFSGRQFSNSRSEMNVSTLELGDSALYLCASSFRAFSEGEQFFGPGTRLTVL.

The sample holds many counts of this clonotype. The chain recombines TRBV28 with TRBJ1-6, with D hard to call. Germline loops: CDR1 MDHEN, CDR2 SYDVKM. The CDR3 consists of 15 residues. Between the trimmed V and J ends, which lost 4 bases and 8 bases, there was a span of 15 bases. Here the CDR3 reads CASSSYGTRDSPLHF. The CDR3 DNA follows: TGTGCCAGCAGTTCCTATGGTACCCGGGATTCACCCCTCCACTTT.

This clonotype was counted ten times or more. The genes are TRBV12-3 or TRBV12-4 and TRBJ1-4, with a possible D match to TRBD1 (6 bases). Trimming shortened V by 6 bases and J by 6 bases, and 11 bases separated the two germline ends. CDR3 length: 13 amino acids. CDR3 bases: TGTGCCAGCAGACAGGGTAGGGATGAAAAACTGTTTTTT. Translating it yields CASRQGRDEKLFF.

At least ten counts were recorded for this clonotype. The J gene is TRBJ2-7, the V gene TRBV13; no clear D gene. Looked up from germline, CDR1 is PRHDT and CDR2 is FYEKMQ (reference sequence). The CDR3 length is 14 residues. V gave up 5 bases and J gave up 0 bases, with 11 bases separating them. The CDR3 bases are TGTGCCAGCAGCCCCCGGCGGAACTCCTACGAGCAGTACTTC. Translated, it gives CASSPRRNSYEQYF.

In this sample, this clonotype turned up many times. The chain links TRBV5-4 to TRBJ2-1, with 9 positions matching TRBD2. This CDR3 is built from 15 residues. V gave up 2 bases and J gave up 9 bases; unmatched junction bases: 9. Germline V gives CDR1 SGHNT, CDR2 YYREEE (reference sequence). CDR3 coding DNA: TGTGCCAGCAGCTTAGGCGGGAGGGCCGGGAGTGAGCAGTTCTTC. It specifies CASSLGGRAGSEQFF.